These 15 T cell receptor beta chains originate from one sample sequenced in a study of T-cell reconstitution after alpha-beta-depleted transplantation in children. Researchers prepared the TCRbeta library using unique molecular identifiers, the study reports. MiXCR, run by TCRdb on the PCR reads, gives a single entry per CDR3 protein. The sample consists of 7,000 or so distinct CDR3 sequences, roughly 5.4% of them appearing once. The sequencing here drew on PBMCs, mostly from graft donor cells, taken 180 days after TCRalphabeta/CD19-depleted stem cell transplant. These receptors came from a child less than two years old who had a stem cell transplant for acute myeloid leukemia, so the T cells may come from the graft donor.

This clonotype was found many times. V usage is TRBV20-1 and J usage is TRBJ2-5, with TRBD2 as a possible D gene (7 bases). Looked up from germline, CDR1 is DFQATT and CDR2 is SNEGSKA (reference sequence). CDR3 length equals 12 residues. The CDR3 DNA sequence: TGCACCGAGGGGGGGGCCCAAGAGACCCAGTACTTC. Residues: CTEGGAQETQYF.

The rearrangement links TRBV27 to TRBJ2-1; D not certain. Germline CDR1 MNHEY, CDR2 SMNVEV (reference sequence). The CDR3 length is 13 residues. The germline V and J ends were trimmed by 2 bases and 4 bases, with 6 bases remaining between them. The CDR3 DNA follows: TGTGCCAGCAGTTTAAGCAGTTACAATGAGCAGTTCTTC. Translation gives CASSLSSYNEQFF.

This clonotype showed up many times. The gene calls are TRBV12-3 or TRBV12-4 and TRBJ1-2; 8 nucleotides align to TRBD1. The trim removed 0 bases at V and 5 bases at J, leaving 5 bases unmatched. The CDR3 loop spans 15 amino acids. Here the CDR3 reads CASSLAGDRIYGYTF. The CDR3 coding sequence is TGTGCCAGCAGTTTAGCGGGGGACAGGATTTATGGCTACACCTTC.

This clonotype was counted ten times or more. V gene TRBV13 combines with J gene TRBJ2-5; either TRBD1 or TRBD2 may supply D (6 bases each). V was cut by 1 base and J by 7 bases, with 13 bases left in between. The length of the CDR3 is 14 residues. CDR1 and CDR2 (germline): PRHDT, FYEKMQ (reference sequence). DNA for the CDR3: TGTGCCAGCAGCTTAGAGACAGAGGGGGGGACCCAGTACTTC. It codes for CASSLETEGGTQYF. The variable domain in full, with the rest retrieved from reference TRBV13 and TRBJ2-5, is AAGVIQSPRHLIKEKRETATLKCYPIPRHDTVYWYQQGPGQDPQFLISFYEKMQSDKGSIPDRFSAQQFSDYHSELNMSSLELGDSALYFCASSLETEGGTQYFGPGTRLLVL.

At least ten counts were recorded for this clonotype. The chain couples TRBV20-1 to TRBJ2-5, with 9 bases aligning to TRBD2. Germline trimming cut 4 bases from V and 2 bases from J; bases unmatched to any gene: 11. CDR3 length equals 16 residues. CDR1 is DFQATT, CDR2 SNEGSKA, per germline (reference sequence). CDR3 residues: CSAIRPSGAIQETQYF. The CDR3 DNA sequence: TGCAGTGCTATCCGCCCTAGCGGGGCGATTCAAGAGACCCAGTACTTC.

This clonotype was detected ten times or more. The V gene is TRBV5-1, the J gene TRBJ1-2; no clear D gene. The V and J ends lost 4 bases and 6 bases respectively, with 13 bases between them. Germline CDR1 SGHRS, CDR2 YFSETQ. This CDR3 has 13 amino acids. CDR3 DNA: TGCGCCAGCAGCCCAGGACCTGGTGATGGCTACACCTTC. Protein product: CASSPGPGDGYTF. The full variable domain, completed using reference TRBV5-1 and TRBJ1-2, is KAGVTQTPRYLIKTRGQQVTLSCSPISGHRSVSWYQQTPGQGLQFLFEYFSETQRNKGNFPGRFSGRQFSNSRSEMNVSTLELGDSALYLCASSPGPGDGYTFGSGTRLTVV.

This clonotype appeared many times. This sequence joins TRBV5-6 and TRBJ2-1, with 9 bases lining up with TRBD2. Germline CDR1 is SGHDT and CDR2 is YYEEEE. After removal of 5 bases from V and 0 bases from J, the junction contained 9 bases not matched to a gene. CDR3 length: 17 amino acids. CDR3 sequence reads: CASSTLRLADSYNEQFF. The CDR3 DNA sequence: TGTGCCAGCAGTACGTTACGACTAGCGGACTCCTACAATGAGCAGTTCTTC.

Sample share makes this clonotype medium-sized. The chain carries TRBV21-1 and TRBJ2-2; TRBD2, the D gene given by the table, was not confirmed from the DNA. TRBV21-1 corresponds to a pseudogene. The CDR3 runs to 21 residues. For the CDR3, the DNA is TGTGCCAGCAGCAACCCTGGGCAGGGACTAGCGGGAGGGCCCGACACCGGGGAGCTGTTTTTT. It translates to CASSNPGQGLAGGPDTGELFF.

The sample holds many counts of this clonotype. V and J are TRBV14 and TRBJ1-1; D remains unclear. The CDR3 has 17 residues. Germline V CDR1 and CDR2: SGHDN, FVKESK. Deletions cut 5 bases from V and 5 bases from J, with 24 bases between. The CDR3 sequence is CASSYLDAKTRHTEAFF. The CDR3 nucleotides are TGTGCCAGCAGCTATTTAGACGCCAAGACACGACATACTGAAGCTTTCTTT.

This clonotype was observed many times. The chain employs TRBV20-1 and TRBJ2-5, with D unresolved. Germline V gives CDR1 DFQATT, CDR2 SNEGSKA (reference sequence). This CDR3 spans 13 amino acids. V was shortened by 2 bases and J by 2 bases, with 9 bases between the two germline ends. This CDR3 is CSARSAIQETQYF. The CDR3 DNA reads TGCAGTGCTAGATCCGCTATTCAAGAGACCCAGTACTTC.

This clonotype was observed at least ten times. The CDR3 DNA sequence: TGTGCCAGCAGCTACACGTCGGGGGGCTACAATGAGCAGTTCTTC. Protein: CASSYTSGGYNEQFF. V usage is TRBV5-6 and J usage is TRBJ2-1; 7 bases agree with TRBD2. The CDR3 spans 15 residues. V was clipped by 3 bases and J by 3 bases; unmatched bases: 6. The V gene's germline CDR1 is SGHDT and CDR2 YYEEEE.

This clonotype rates as medium-sized. The chain has TRBV28 and TRBJ2-3; D possibly uses TRBD1 or TRBD2 (5 bases each). Germline assignment: CDR1 MDHEN and CDR2 SYDVKM. The CDR3 runs to 15 residues. V was pared by 3 bases and J by 2 bases, with 12 bases between. The CDR3 protein is CASSFDSGPTDTQYF. CDR3 bases: TGTGCCAGCAGTTTTGACAGCGGCCCCACAGATACGCAGTATTTT.

This clonotype counts as medium-sized. The V call is TRBV5-8, the J call TRBJ2-3; D is ambiguous. Per germline, CDR1 SGHTS and CDR2 YDEGEE. The ends were cut back, 0 bases at V and 2 bases at J, with 7 bases in the middle. This CDR3 spans 14 amino acids. CDR3 sequence reads: CASSLDVYTDTQYF. The CDR3 coding sequence is TGTGCCAGCAGCTTGGACGTTTACACAGATACGCAGTATTTT. Using reference TRBV5-8 and TRBJ2-3 for the parts outside the CDR3, the full variable domain is EAGVTQSPTHLIKTRGQQATLRCSPISGHTSVYWYQQALGLGLQFLLWYDEGEERNRGNFPPRFSGRQFPNYSSELNVNALELEDSALYLCASSLDVYTDTQYFGPGTRLTVL.

In this sample, this clonotype turned up many times. This chain connects TRBV11-2 to TRBJ2-2; no firm D call. The CDR3 sequence is 13 residues long. Germline lookup yields CDR1 SGHAT and CDR2 FQNNGV. The germline V and J ends were trimmed by 0 bases and 3 bases, with 2 bases remaining between them. Written as DNA, the CDR3 is TGTGCCAGCAGCTTAGATTACACCGGGGAGCTGTTTTTT. Amino acid sequence: CASSLDYTGELFF.

This clonotype was seen ten or more times. This chain joins TRBV5-4 and TRBJ2-5; unclear D gene. The CDR3 consists of 13 residues. V was cut by 0 bases and J by 4 bases, with 7 bases left in between. Germline V gene lookup returns CDR1 SGHNT and CDR2 YYREEE (reference sequence). CDR3 nucleotides: TGTGCCAGCAGCTTGGGGACCATAGAGACCCAGTACTTC. Translating gives CASSLGTIETQYF.